One sample yielded the 25 T cell receptor beta chains listed below, sequenced in a study of blood T cells in healthy people across ages (dated by TCRdb to between 2014 and 2016). Libraries were constructed by 5' RACE. Sequencing was performed on an Illumina HiSeq 2500. A second PCR of roughly 6 to 11 cycles was run with a J-beta primer mix and a sample-barcoded 5' primer. Using fastp trimming at Q25 and MiXCR clonotype assembly, TCRdb reanalyzed the public sequencing data and kept in-frame beta chains. CDR3 protein duplicates are merged, each entry listing the most common genes and DNA. The sample yields about 1 million distinct CDR3 sequences; under 45% were counted once. The ten largest clones capture about 20% of the sample. The specimen sequenced was blood. The receptors originated from a woman aged 60-75 years in good health.

This chain connects TRBV27 to TRBJ1-5, with D possibly matching TRBD1 (6 bases). Deletions cut 5 bases from V and 6 bases from J, with 14 bases between. Germline V gene lookup returns CDR1 MNHEY and CDR2 SMNVEV (reference sequence). This CDR3 contains 14 residues. The CDR3 DNA follows: TGTGCCAGCAGTCCTAACAGGGTAGGTCAGCCCCAGCATTTT. Translated, it gives CASSPNRVGQPQHF.

The chain links TRBV7-8 to TRBJ2-4, with TRBD1 matching 10 bases. From germline, CDR1 is SGHVS and CDR2 FQNEAQ. The CDR3 runs to 18 residues. With V trimmed by 1 base and J by 1 base, 7 bases remained unmatched. The DNA of the CDR3 is TGTGCCAGCAGCTTAGGTCCGGGACAGGGGTTGGCCAAAAACATTCAGTACTTC. Translated: CASSLGPGQGLAKNIQYF.

The rearrangement uses TRBV6-5 and TRBJ2-1, with 7 bases that match TRBD2. Germline-derived CDR1 and CDR2 are MNHEY and SVGAGI. The trim removed 5 bases at V and 3 bases at J, leaving 7 bases unmatched. The length of the CDR3 is 15 residues. The CDR3 DNA follows: TGTGCCAGCAGTCAGACTAGCAGCCTCTACAATGAGCAGTTCTTC. Protein sequence: CASSQTSSLYNEQFF.

The rearrangement links TRBV27 to TRBJ2-1, with 7 positions matching TRBD1. This CDR3 spans 15 amino acids. The junction had 16 bases not matched to a gene; V was cut back by 8 bases and J by 9 bases. Germline V CDR1 and CDR2: MNHEY, SMNVEV (reference sequence). CDR3 DNA sequence: TGTGCCAGCGGTTCGGACAGGCCGGGACCTACTGAGCAGTTCTTC. Residues: CASGSDRPGPTEQFF.

The CDR3 DNA follows: TGTGCCAGCATGGCGGGGGCGGGTGAAAAACTGTTTTTT. Translated, it gives CASMAGAGEKLFF. The chain carries TRBV10-3 and TRBJ1-4; a weak D match, TRBD1 (6 bases). Trimming pared 10 bases from V and 7 bases from J, leaving 16 bases between. Germline V gene data show CDR1 as ENHRY and CDR2 as SYGVKD. The CDR3 sequence is 13 residues long.

This clonotype appeared many times. The V gene is TRBV7-9, the J gene TRBJ2-3, with TRBD2 matching 9 bases. Germline CDR1 SEHNR, CDR2 FQNEAQ (reference sequence). The CDR3 is made up of 17 amino acids. With V trimmed by 5 bases and J by 4 bases, 13 bases remained unmatched. CDR3 DNA: TGTGCCAGCAGCGGGCCCCAAGGCGGGAGGGCCGCAGATACGCAGTATTTT. It translates to CASSGPQGGRAADTQYF.

To note about this clonotype: An end of the junction does not agree with germline; a read error may underlie this. This sequence joins TRBV27 and TRBJ2-7; 7 bases line up with TRBD1. Germline V gene lookup returns CDR1 MNHEY and CDR2 SMNVEV (reference sequence). The CDR3 is made up of 14 amino acids. The chain's CDR3 is CANSANRGGYEQYF. The CDR3 nucleotides are TGTGCCAACAGTGCCAACAGGGGCGGCTACGAGCAGTACTTC.

This CDR3 is CASSLRSLRYEQYF. The CDR3 bases are TGCGCCAGCAGCTTGAGGTCGCTCCGCTACGAGCAGTACTTC. The chain combines TRBV5-1 with TRBJ2-7; D uncertain. CDR1 is SGHRS, CDR2 YFSETQ, per germline. The CDR3 spans 14 residues. Trimming pared 1 base from V and 3 bases from J, leaving 11 bases between.

In its sample, this clonotype was seen a few times. This chain connects TRBV11-2 to TRBJ2-4, with D unresolved. The end of the DNA fits TRBJ2-7 better, so the J call may be wrong. CDR3 size: 14 residues. CDR1 SGHAT and CDR2 FQNNGV come from the germline V gene. The CDR3 bases are TGTGCCAGCAGCTTAGACGTCAGTTCAGACGAGCAGTACTTC. Its translation is CASSLDVSSDEQYF.

This clonotype was counted a single time. The chain has TRBV19 and TRBJ1-2; D not resolved. CDR1 is LNHDA, CDR2 SQIVND, per germline (reference sequence). The length of the CDR3 is 12 residues. Trimming pared 7 bases from V and 4 bases from J, leaving 10 bases between. This CDR3 is CASTQGGYGYTF. The CDR3 DNA reads TGTGCCAGTACCCAAGGAGGCTATGGCTACACCTTC.

This clonotype came up a few times. The V and J genes are TRBV14 and TRBJ1-4; D gene ambiguous. V lost 5 bases and J lost 6, with 16 bases in between. The CDR3 has 15 amino acids. Germline V gene data show CDR1 as SGHDN and CDR2 as FVKESK. For the CDR3, the DNA is TGTGCCAGCAGCGAAGGCCGGGGTAGTCATGAAAAACTGTTTTTT. This codes for CASSEGRGSHEKLFF.

This clonotype appeared a few times. The chain links TRBV18 to TRBJ2-5, with 8 bases lining up with TRBD2. The CDR3 is 15 residues long. Germline trimming cut 4 bases from V and 11 bases from J; bases unmatched to any gene: 15. CDR1 is KGHSH, CDR2 LQKENI, per germline. The CDR3 sequence is CASSQQSGSTDEQYF. The CDR3 DNA is TGTGCCAGCTCACAACAGAGCGGGAGTACCGATGAGCAGTACTTC. Full variable domain (remainder filled in from reference TRBV18 and TRBJ2-5): NAGVMQNPRHLVRRRGQEARLRCSPMKGHSHVYWYRQLPEEGLKFMVYLQKENIIDESGMPKERFSAEFPKEGPSILRIQQVVRGDSAAYFCASSQQSGSTDEQYFGPGTRLLVL.

This rearrangement joins TRBV5-6 to TRBJ2-4; a weak D match, TRBD2 (6 bases). The J call may be in error: the DNA end matches TRBJ2-7 better. The germline V gene encodes CDR1 SGHDT and CDR2 YYEEEE. The CDR3 length is 13 residues. CDR3: CASSVGGVDEQYF. CDR3 in DNA: TGTGCCAGCAGCGTGGGAGGTGTCGACGAGCAGTACTTC.

The rearrangement links TRBV30 to TRBJ1-5, with a possible D match to TRBD1 (6 bases). Trimming removed 2 bases from V and 6 bases from J, with 11 bases in between. The V gene's germline CDR1 is GTSNPN and CDR2 SVGIG (reference sequence). The CDR3 extends over 13 amino acids. The CDR3 DNA sequence: TGTGCCTGGAGTATGACAGGTGGTCAGCCCCAGCATTTT. It codes for CAWSMTGGQPQHF.

This sequence joins TRBV27 and TRBJ2-5; tentative D call: TRBD2 (6 bases). V dropped 8 bases and J dropped 11 bases, with 27 bases sitting between them. The CDR3 is 15 residues long. CDR1 and CDR2 (germline): MNHEY, SMNVEV (reference sequence). The DNA for the CDR3 is TGTGCCAGCCCCCCCGGGGGAGGAGGGTACAATGAGCAGTACTTC. It translates to CASPPGGGGYNEQYF.

The CDR3 loop is CASSPFRADTQYF. The CDR3 region has the DNA TGTGCCAGCAGCCCGTTTCGGGCAGATACGCAGTATTTT. The chain links TRBV27 to TRBJ2-3; D is unresolved. The germline gives CDR1 MNHEY, CDR2 SMNVEV (reference sequence). Trimming pared 6 bases from V and 4 bases from J, leaving 11 bases between. The CDR3 length is 13 residues.

This clonotype was detected a few times. V and J are TRBV20-1 and TRBJ1-4; a weak D match, TRBD1 (5 bases). Trimming cost V 3 bases and J 4 bases, with 12 bases left between them. The CDR3 totals 14 residues. Per the germline V gene, CDR1 is DFQATT and CDR2 is SNEGSKA (reference sequence). CDR3 region: CSASAGERNEKLFF. CDR3 in DNA: TGCAGTGCTAGTGCGGGGGAACGTAATGAAAAACTGTTTTTT.

The chain is built from TRBV29-1 and TRBJ2-5; D is uncertain. This CDR3 has 12 residues. Trimming shortened V by 0 bases and J by 11 bases, and 13 bases separated the two germline ends. Germline values: CDR1 SQVTM, CDR2 ANQGSEA. CDR3 in DNA: TGCAGCGTTGAAGATTTTTACAATGAGCAGTACTTC. Translated, it gives CSVEDFYNEQYF.

This clonotype is a singleton in its sample. The V and J genes are TRBV20-1 and TRBJ2-4; D remains unclear. Germline CDR1 and CDR2: DFQATT and SNEGSKA (reference sequence). This CDR3 is 14 amino acids long. V lost 2 bases, J lost 13 bases, and 21 bases lay in between. CDR3 sequence: CSARRALTYNEQYF. Written as DNA, the CDR3 is TGCAGTGCTAGAAGGGCCTTGACCTACAATGAGCAGTACTTC.

This clonotype came up a few times. The V gene is TRBV20-1, the J gene TRBJ2-7, with D unclear. CDR1 is DFQATT, CDR2 SNEGSKA, per germline (reference sequence). The CDR3 extends over 13 amino acids. The V end lost 2 bases, the J end lost 1 base, and 9 bases lay between the germline ends. CDR3 sequence: CSARSPTSYEQYF. The CDR3, as DNA: TGCAGTGCTAGAAGCCCGACTTCCTACGAGCAGTACTTC.

This clonotype was seen a handful of times. This sequence joins TRBV20-1 and TRBJ2-5; TRBD2 matches at 12 bases. Germline V gives CDR1 DFQATT, CDR2 SNEGSKA (reference sequence). CDR3 length equals 15 residues. With 6 bases clipped from V and 1 base from J, the junction kept 6 bases outside the gene matches. DNA for the CDR3: TGCAGTGCCCTTGGACTAGCGGGGAGCCAAGAGACCCAGTACTTC. Translating it yields CSALGLAGSQETQYF.

This clonotype was counted at least ten times. V and J are TRBV29-1 and TRBJ2-1; TRBD2 might be the D (5 bases). The V gene's germline CDR1 is SQVTM and CDR2 ANQGSEA. The V end was cut by 5 bases, the J end by 5 bases, with 13 bases between. There are 13 residues in the CDR3. CDR3: CSVHRDQNNEQFF. The CDR3 nucleotides are TGCAGCGTTCACCGGGATCAGAACAATGAGCAGTTCTTC.

The chain recombines TRBV6-1 with TRBJ2-7, with a possible D match to TRBD1 (6 bases). The V end was cut by 5 bases, the J end by 3 bases, with 20 bases between. The CDR3 has 16 amino acids. The germline V gene has CDR1 MNHNS and CDR2 SASEGT. CDR3 DNA sequence: TGTGCCAGCAGTAGAACGCCTCGGACAGAAGACTACGAGCAGTACTTC. Residues: CASSRTPRTEDYEQYF.

This clonotype was picked up a small number of times. The V and J genes are TRBV6-5 and TRBJ2-1; perhaps TRBD2 as D (6 bases). The tail of the sequence fits TRBJ2-7 better, so the J call may be wrong. The CDR3 totals 15 residues. The V gene's germline CDR1 is MNHEY and CDR2 SVGAGI. The CDR3 loop reads CASSYVARGGNEQYF. For the CDR3, the DNA is TGTGCCAGCAGTTACGTTGCGAGGGGAGGCAATGAGCAGTACTTC.

This clonotype was detected only a few times. The J gene is TRBJ2-3, the V gene TRBV20-1, with D perhaps TRBD1 or TRBD2 (5 bases each). V shed 1 base and J shed 4 bases, with 15 bases lying between them. The CDR3 extends over 15 amino acids. The V gene's germline CDR1 is DFQATT and CDR2 SNEGSKA (reference sequence). This CDR3 is CSARAFGRESDTQYF. CDR3 DNA sequence: TGCAGTGCTAGAGCGTTTGGCAGGGAGTCAGATACGCAGTATTTT.